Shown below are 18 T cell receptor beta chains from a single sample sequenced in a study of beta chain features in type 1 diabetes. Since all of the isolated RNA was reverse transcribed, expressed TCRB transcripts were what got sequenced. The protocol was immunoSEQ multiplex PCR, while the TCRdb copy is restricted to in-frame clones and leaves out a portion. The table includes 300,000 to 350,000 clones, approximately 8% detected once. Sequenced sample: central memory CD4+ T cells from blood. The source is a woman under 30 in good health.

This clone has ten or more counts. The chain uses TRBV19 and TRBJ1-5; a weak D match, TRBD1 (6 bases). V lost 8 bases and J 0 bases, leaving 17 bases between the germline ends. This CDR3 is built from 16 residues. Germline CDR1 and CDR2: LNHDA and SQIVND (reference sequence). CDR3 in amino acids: CASATRRDTSNQPQHF. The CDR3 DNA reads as TGTGCCAGTGCTACCCGCCGGGACACTAGCAATCAGCCCCAGCATTTT. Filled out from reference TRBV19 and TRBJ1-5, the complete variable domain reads DGGITQSPKYLFRKEGQNVTLSCEQNLNHDAMYWYRQDPGQGLRLIYYSQIVNDFQKGDIAEGYSVSREKKESFPLTVTSAQKNPTAFYLCASATRRDTSNQPQHFGDGTRLSIL.

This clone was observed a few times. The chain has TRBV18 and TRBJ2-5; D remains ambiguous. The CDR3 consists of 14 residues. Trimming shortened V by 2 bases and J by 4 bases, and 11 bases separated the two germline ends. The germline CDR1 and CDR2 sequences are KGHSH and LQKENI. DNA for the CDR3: TGTGCCAGCTCACCAGGCTCGATGGGAGAGACCCAGTACTTC. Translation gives CASSPGSMGETQYF.

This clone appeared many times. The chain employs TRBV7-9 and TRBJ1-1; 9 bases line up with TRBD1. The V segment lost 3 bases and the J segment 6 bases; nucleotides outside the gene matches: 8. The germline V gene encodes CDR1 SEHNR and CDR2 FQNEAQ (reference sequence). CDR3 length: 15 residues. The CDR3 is CASSFVTGGLAEAFF. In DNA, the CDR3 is TGTGCCAGCAGCTTCGTAACAGGGGGCTTGGCTGAAGCTTTCTTT.

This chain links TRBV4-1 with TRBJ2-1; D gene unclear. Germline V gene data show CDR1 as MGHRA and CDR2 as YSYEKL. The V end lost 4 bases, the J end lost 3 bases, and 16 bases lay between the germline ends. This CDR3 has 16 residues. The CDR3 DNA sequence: TGCGCCAGCAGCCCACGGTGGGTCGGAGACTACAATGAGCAGTTCTTC. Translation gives CASSPRWVGDYNEQFF.

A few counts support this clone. The CDR3 sequence: CASRMSSHSNQPQHF. As DNA, the CDR3 is TGTGCCAGTAGGATGAGCAGCCATAGCAATCAGCCCCAGCATTTT. The chain links TRBV19 to TRBJ1-5; D remains ambiguous. The CDR3 has 15 residues. V lost 6 bases, J lost 0 bases, and 12 bases lay in between. The germline gives CDR1 LNHDA, CDR2 SQIVND (reference sequence).

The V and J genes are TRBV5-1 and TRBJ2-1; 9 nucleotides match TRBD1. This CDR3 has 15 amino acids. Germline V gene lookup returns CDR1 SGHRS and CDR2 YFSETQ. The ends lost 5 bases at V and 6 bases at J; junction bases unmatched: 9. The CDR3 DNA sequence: TGCGCCAGCAGGTCCGGGACAGGGATTCTCAATGAGCAGTTCTTC. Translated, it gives CASRSGTGILNEQFF. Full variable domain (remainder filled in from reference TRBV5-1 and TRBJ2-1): KAGVTQTPRYLIKTRGQQVTLSCSPISGHRSVSWYQQTPGQGLQFLFEYFSETQRNKGNFPGRFSGRQFSNSRSEMNVSTLELGDSALYLCASRSGTGILNEQFFGPGTRLTVL.

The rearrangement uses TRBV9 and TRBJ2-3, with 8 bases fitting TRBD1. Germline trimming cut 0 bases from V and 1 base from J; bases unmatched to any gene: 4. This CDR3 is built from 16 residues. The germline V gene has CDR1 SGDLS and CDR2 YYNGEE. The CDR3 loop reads CASSVGPDRGTDTQYF. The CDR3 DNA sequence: TGTGCCAGCAGCGTAGGCCCGGACAGGGGCACAGATACGCAGTATTTT.

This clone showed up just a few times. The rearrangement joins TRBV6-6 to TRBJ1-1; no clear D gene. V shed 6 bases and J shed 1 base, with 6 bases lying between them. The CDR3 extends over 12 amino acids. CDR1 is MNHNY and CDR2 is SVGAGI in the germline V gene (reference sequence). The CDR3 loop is CASRMENTEAFF. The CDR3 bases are TGTGCCAGCAGGATGGAGAACACTGAAGCTTTCTTT.

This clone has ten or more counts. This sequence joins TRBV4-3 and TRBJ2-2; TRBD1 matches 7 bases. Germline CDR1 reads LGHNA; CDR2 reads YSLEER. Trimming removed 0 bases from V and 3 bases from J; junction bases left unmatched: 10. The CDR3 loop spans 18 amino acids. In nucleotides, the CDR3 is TGCGCCAGCAGCCAAGATCCACCTAGGGGGCGATACACCGGGGAGCTGTTTTTT. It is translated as CASSQDPPRGRYTGELFF.

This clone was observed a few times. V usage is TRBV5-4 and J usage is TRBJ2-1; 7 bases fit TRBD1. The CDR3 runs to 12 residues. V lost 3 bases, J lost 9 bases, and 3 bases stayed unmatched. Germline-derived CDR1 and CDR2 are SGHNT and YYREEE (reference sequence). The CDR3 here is CASSWDSSEQFF. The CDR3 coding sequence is TGTGCCAGCAGCTGGGACAGCTCTGAGCAGTTCTTC. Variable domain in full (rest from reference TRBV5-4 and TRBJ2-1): ETGVTQSPTHLIKTRGQQVTLRCSSQSGHNTVSWYQQALGQGPQFIFQYYREEENGRGNFPPRFSGLQFPNYSSELNVNALELDDSALYLCASSWDSSEQFFGPGTRLTVL.

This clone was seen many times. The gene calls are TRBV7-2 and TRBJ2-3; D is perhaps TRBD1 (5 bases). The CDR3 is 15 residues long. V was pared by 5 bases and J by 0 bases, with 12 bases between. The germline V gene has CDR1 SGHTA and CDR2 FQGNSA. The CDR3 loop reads CASSRERQSTDTQYF. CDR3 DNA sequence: TGTGCCAGCAGCCGCGAGAGACAGAGCACAGATACGCAGTATTTT.

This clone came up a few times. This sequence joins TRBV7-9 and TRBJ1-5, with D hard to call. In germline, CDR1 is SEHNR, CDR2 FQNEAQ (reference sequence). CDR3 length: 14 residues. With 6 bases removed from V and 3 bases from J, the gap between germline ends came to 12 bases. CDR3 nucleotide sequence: TGTGCCAGCAGTTCAGAAAGATCCAATCAGCCCCAGCATTTT. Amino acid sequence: CASSSERSNQPQHF.

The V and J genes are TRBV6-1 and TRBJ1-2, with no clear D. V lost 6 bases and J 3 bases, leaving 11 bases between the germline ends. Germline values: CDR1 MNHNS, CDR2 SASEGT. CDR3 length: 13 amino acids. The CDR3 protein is CASSPDIYYGYTF. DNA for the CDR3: TGTGCCAGCAGCCCCGACATATACTATGGCTACACCTTC.

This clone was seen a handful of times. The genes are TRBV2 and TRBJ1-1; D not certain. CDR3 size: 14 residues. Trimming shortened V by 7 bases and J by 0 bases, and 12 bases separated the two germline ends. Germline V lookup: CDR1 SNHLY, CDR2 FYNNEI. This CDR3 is CASKFDKMNTEAFF. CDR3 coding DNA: TGTGCCAGCAAGTTTGATAAGATGAACACTGAAGCTTTCTTT.

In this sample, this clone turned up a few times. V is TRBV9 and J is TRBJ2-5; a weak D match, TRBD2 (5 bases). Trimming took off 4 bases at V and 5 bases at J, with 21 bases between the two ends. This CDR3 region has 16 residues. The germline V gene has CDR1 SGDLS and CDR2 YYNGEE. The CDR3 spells CASSPGVRADSETQYF. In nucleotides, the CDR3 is TGTGCCAGCAGCCCCGGGGTGAGGGCGGACTCGGAGACCCAGTACTTC.

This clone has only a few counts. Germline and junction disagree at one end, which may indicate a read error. CDR3 amino acids: CASSLGPSYEQYF. The CDR3 DNA sequence: TGTGCCAGCAGTCTAGGGCCTTCCTACGAGCAGTACTTC. The chain links TRBV10-3 to TRBJ2-7; D uncertain. This CDR3 has 13 residues. Germline CDR1 and CDR2: ENHRY and SYGVKD.

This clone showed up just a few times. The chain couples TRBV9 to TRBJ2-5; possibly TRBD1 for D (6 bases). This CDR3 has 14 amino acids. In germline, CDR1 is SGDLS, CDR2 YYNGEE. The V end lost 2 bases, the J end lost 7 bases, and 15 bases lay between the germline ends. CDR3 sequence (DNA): TGTGCCAGCAGCGTGGAACAGGGTAGGGGGACCCAGTACTTC. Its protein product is CASSVEQGRGTQYF.

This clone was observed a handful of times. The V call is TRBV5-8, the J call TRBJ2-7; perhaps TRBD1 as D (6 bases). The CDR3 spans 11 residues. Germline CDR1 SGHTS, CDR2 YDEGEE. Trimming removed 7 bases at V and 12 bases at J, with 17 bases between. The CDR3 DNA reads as TGTGCCAGCCGATGGAACAGGGCCCCGTACTTC. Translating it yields CASRWNRAPYF. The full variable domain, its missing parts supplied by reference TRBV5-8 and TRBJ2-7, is EAGVTQSPTHLIKTRGQQATLRCSPISGHTSVYWYQQALGLGLQFLLWYDEGEERNRGNFPPRFSGRQFPNYSSELNVNALELEDSALYLCASRWNRAPYFGPGTRLTVT.